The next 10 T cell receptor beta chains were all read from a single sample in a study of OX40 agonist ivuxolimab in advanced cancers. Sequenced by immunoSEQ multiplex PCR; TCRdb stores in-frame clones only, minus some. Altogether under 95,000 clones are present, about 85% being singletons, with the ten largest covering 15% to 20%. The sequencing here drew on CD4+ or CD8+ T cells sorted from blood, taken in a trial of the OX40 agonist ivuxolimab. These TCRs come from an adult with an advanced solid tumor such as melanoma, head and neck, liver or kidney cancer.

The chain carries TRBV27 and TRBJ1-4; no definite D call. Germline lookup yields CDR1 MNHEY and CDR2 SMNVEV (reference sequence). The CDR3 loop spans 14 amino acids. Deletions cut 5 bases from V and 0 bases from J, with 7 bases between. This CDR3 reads CASSPYATNEKLFF. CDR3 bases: TGTGCCAGCAGTCCCTACGCAACTAATGAAAAACTGTTTTTT.

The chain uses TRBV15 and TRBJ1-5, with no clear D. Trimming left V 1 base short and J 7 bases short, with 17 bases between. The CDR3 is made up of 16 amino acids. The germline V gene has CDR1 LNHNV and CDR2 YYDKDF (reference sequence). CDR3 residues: CATSRAVGRDTQPQHF. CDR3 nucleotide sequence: TGTGCCACCAGCAGAGCCGTGGGGAGGGATACCCAGCCCCAGCATTTT.

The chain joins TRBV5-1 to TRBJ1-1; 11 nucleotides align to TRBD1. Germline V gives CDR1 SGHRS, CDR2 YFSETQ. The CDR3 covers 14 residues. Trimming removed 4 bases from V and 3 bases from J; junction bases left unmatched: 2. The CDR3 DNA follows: TGCGCCAGCAGCGAGGACAGGGGGCACACTGAAGCTTTCTTT. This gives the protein CASSEDRGHTEAFF.

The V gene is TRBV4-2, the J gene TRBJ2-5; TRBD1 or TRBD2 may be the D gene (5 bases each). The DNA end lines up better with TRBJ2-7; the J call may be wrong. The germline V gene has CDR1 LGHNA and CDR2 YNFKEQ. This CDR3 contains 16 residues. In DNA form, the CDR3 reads TGTGCCAGCAGCCAAGCTCTCCGGGACCCCAACTACGAGCAGTACTTC. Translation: CASSQALRDPNYEQYF.

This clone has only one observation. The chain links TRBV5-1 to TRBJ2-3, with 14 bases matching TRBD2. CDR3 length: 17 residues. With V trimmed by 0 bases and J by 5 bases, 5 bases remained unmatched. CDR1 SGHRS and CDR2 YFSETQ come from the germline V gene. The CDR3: CASSLAGTSGRGDTQYF. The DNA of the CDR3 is TGCGCCAGCAGCTTGGCCGGGACTAGCGGGAGAGGAGATACGCAGTATTTT. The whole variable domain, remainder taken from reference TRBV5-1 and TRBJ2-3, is KAGVTQTPRYLIKTRGQQVTLSCSPISGHRSVSWYQQTPGQGLQFLFEYFSETQRNKGNFPGRFSGRQFSNSRSEMNVSTLELGDSALYLCASSLAGTSGRGDTQYFGPGTRLTVL.

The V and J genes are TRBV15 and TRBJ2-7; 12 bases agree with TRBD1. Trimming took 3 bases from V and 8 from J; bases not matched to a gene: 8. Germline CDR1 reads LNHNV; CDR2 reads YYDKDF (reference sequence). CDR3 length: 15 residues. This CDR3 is CATSRDGTGGRKQYF. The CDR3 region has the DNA TGTGCCACCAGCAGGGATGGGACAGGGGGCAGGAAGCAGTACTTC.

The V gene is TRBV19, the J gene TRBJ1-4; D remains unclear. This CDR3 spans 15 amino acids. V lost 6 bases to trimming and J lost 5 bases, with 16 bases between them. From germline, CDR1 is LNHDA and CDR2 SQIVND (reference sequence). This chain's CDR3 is CASRLGGTSNEKLFF. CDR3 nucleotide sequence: TGTGCCAGTAGACTAGGAGGCACCTCAAATGAAAAACTGTTTTTT.

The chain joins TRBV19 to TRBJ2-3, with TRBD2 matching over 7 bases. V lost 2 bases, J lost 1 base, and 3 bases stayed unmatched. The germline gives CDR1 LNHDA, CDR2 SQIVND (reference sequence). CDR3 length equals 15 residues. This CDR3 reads CASSIRAGGTDTQYF. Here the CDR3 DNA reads TGTGCCAGTAGTATACGGGCGGGAGGCACAGATACGCAGTATTTT.

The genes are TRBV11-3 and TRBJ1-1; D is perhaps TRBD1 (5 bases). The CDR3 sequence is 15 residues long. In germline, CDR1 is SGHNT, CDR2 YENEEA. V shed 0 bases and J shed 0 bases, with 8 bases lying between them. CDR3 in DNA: TGTGCCAGCAGCTTAGAGGGGGATTTGAACACTGAAGCTTTCTTT. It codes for CASSLEGDLNTEAFF. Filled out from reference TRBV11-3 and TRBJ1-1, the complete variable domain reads EAGVVQSPRYKIIEKKQPVAFWCNPISGHNTLYWYLQNLGQGPELLIRYENEEAVDDSQLPKDRFSAERLKGVDSTLKIQPAELGDSAVYLCASSLEGDLNTEAFFGQGTRLTVV.

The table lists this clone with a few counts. The CDR3 DNA reads TGTGCCTCAAGTGAGTGGGGCTACGAGCAGTACTTC. Translating gives CASSEWGYEQYF. The chain is built from TRBV19 and TRBJ2-7; D not certain. This CDR3 spans 12 amino acids. Germline V gene lookup returns CDR1 LNHDA and CDR2 SQIVND (reference sequence). Trimming left V 11 bases short and J 3 bases short, with 14 bases between.